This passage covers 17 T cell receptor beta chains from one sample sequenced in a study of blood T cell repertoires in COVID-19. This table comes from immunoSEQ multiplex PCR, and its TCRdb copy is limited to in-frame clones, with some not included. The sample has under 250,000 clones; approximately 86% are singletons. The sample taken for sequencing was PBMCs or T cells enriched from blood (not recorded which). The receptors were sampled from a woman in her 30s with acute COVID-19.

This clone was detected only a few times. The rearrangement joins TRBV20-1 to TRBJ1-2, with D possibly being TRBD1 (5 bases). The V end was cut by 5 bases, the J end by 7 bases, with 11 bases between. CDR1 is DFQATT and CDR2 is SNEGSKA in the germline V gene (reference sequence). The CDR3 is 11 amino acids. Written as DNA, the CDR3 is TGCAGTGCTCCCAGGGTGGGTGGCTACACCTTC. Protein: CSAPRVGGYTF.

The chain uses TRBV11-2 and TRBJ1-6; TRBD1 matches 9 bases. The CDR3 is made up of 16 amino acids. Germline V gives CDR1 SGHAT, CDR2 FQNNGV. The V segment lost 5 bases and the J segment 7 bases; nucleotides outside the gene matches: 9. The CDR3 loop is CASSISGTGSNSPLHF. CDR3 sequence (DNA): TGTGCCAGCAGCATCTCCGGGACAGGGTCCAATTCACCCCTCCACTTT.

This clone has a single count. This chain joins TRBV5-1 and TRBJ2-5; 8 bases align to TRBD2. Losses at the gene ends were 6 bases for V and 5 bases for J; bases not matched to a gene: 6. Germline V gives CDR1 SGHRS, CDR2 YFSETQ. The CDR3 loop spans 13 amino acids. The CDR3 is CASTQAGVETQYF. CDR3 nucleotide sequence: TGCGCCAGCACCCAAGCGGGGGTGGAGACCCAGTACTTC.

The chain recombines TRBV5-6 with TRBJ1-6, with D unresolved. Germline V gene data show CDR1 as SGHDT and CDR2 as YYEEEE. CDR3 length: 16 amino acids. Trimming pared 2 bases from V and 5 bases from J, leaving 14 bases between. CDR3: CASSLAGVTDNSPLHF. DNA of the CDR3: TGTGCCAGCAGCTTAGCGGGAGTTACAGATAATTCACCCCTCCACTTT.

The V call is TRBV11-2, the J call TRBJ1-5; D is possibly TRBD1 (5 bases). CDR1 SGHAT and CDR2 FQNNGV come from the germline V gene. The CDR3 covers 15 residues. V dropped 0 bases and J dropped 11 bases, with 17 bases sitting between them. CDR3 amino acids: CASSLDGTRLSAQHF. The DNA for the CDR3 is TGTGCCAGCAGCTTAGACGGGACTAGACTATCAGCCCAGCATTTT.

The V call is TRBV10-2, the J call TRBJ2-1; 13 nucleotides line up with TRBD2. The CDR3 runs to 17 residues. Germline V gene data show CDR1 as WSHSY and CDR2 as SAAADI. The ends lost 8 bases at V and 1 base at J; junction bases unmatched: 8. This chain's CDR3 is CASSSTSGGWSYNEQFF. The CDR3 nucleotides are TGCGCCAGCTCCTCGACTAGCGGGGGGTGGTCCTACAATGAGCAGTTCTTC.

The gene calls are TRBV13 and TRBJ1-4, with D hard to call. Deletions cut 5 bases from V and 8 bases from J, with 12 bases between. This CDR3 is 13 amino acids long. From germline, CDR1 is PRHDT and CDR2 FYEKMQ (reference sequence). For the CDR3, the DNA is TGTGCCAGCAGCAACTACGGAGGAGAAAAACTGTTTTTT. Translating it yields CASSNYGGEKLFF.

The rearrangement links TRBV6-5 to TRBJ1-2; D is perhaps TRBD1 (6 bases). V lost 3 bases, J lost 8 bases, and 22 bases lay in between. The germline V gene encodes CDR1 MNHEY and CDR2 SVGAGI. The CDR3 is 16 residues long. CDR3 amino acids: CASSYWATGVELGYTF. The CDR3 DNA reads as TGTGCCAGCAGTTATTGGGCGACAGGTGTGGAGTTGGGCTACACCTTC.

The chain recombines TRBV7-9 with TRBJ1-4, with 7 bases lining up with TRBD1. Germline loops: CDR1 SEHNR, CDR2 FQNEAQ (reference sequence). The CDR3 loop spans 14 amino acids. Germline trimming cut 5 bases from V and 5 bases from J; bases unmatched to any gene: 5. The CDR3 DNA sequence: TGTGCCAGCAGCCCACAGGGGCGAAATGAAAAACTGTTTTTT. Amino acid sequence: CASSPQGRNEKLFF.

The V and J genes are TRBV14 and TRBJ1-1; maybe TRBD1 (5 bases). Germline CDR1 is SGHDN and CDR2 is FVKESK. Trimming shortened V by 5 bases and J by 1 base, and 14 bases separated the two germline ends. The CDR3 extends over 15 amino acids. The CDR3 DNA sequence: TGTGCCAGCAGCGATTTCGGACAAACGAACACTGAAGCTTTCTTT. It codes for CASSDFGQTNTEAFF. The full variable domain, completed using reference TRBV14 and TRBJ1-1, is EAGVTQFPSHSVIEKGQTVTLRCDPISGHDNLYWYRRVMGKEIKFLLHFVKESKQDESGMPNNRFLAERTGGTYSTLKVQPAELEDSGVYFCASSDFGQTNTEAFFGQGTRLTVV.

The CDR3 protein is CATSRDKLSRTIYF. The CDR3 bases are TGTGCCACCAGCAGAGATAAGCTCTCTCGCACCATATATTTT. The chain links TRBV15 to TRBJ1-3; unclear D gene. The V end lost 0 bases, the J end lost 9 bases, and 12 bases lay between the germline ends. The germline gives CDR1 LNHNV, CDR2 YYDKDF (reference sequence). There are 14 residues in the CDR3.

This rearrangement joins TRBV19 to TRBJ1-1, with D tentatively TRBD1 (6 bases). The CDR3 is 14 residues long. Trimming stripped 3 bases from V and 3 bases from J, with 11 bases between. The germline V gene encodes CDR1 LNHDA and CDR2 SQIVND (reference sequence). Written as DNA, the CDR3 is TGTGCCAGTAGTATCAGGGGCGAATACACTGAAGCTTTCTTT. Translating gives CASSIRGEYTEAFF.

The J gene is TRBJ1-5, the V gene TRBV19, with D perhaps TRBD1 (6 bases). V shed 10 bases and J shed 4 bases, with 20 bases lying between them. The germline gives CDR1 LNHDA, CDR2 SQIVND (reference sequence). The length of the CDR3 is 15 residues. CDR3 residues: CATHIRGTGNQPQHF. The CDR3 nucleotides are TGTGCCACCCACATCCGGGGTACAGGGAATCAGCCCCAGCATTTT.

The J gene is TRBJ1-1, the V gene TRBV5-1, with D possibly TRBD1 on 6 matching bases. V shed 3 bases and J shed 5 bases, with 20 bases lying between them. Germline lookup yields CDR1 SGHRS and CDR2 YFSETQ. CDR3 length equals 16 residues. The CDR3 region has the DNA TGCGCCAGCAGCTCTACATTGACAGGCTCGAGGACTGAAGCTTTCTTT. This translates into CASSSTLTGSRTEAFF.

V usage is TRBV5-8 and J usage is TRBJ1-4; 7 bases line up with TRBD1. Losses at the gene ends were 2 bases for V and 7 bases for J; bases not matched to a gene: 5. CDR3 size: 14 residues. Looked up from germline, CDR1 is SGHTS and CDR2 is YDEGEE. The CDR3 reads CASSFGTAREKLFF. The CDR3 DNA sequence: TGTGCCAGCAGCTTTGGGACAGCGCGTGAAAAACTGTTTTTT.

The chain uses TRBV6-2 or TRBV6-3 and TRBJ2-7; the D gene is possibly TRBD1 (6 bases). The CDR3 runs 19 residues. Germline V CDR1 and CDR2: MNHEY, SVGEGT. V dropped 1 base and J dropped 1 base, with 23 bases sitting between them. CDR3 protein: CASSYWDTTFFEGSYEQYF. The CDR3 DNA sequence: TGTGCCAGCAGTTACTGGGACACCACATTCTTTGAGGGGTCCTACGAGCAGTACTTC.

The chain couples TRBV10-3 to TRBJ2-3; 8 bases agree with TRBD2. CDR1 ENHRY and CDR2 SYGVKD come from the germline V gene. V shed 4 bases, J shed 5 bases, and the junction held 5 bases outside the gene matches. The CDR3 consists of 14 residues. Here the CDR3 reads CAISAGGAGDTQYF. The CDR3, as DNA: TGTGCCATCAGTGCGGGGGGGGCCGGAGATACGCAGTATTTT.